These 10 T cell receptor beta chains came from one sample sequenced in a study of response to subunit inactivated influenza vaccine. TCRdb re-derived calls from the RT-PCR reads in MiXCR, one entry per CDR3 protein. The sample has about 520,000 distinct CDR3 sequences; 25% are singletons. The sample consisted of CD4+ T cells sorted from PBMCs, taken roughly 5 days after vaccination. These receptors all stem from a man aged 45-60 years who received an inactivated influenza vaccine.

This clonotype appeared many times. The V and J genes are TRBV5-1 and TRBJ1-2; D might be TRBD1 (5 bases). V lost 0 bases to trimming and J lost 3 bases, with 9 bases between them. Germline V lookup: CDR1 SGHRS, CDR2 YFSETQ. The CDR3 length is 14 residues. The DNA of the CDR3 is TGCGCCAGCAGCTTGGGACTGGGGGACTATGGCTACACCTTC. Protein product: CASSLGLGDYGYTF.

This clonotype has just a few counts. The gene calls are TRBV6-1 and TRBJ2-5, with D possibly TRBD1 on 6 matching bases. CDR3 length equals 12 residues. The germline V gene has CDR1 MNHNS and CDR2 SASEGT. V lost 8 bases and J lost 9, with 16 bases in between. The CDR3 is CASSEQGKAQYF. The CDR3 region has the DNA TGTGCCAGCTCCGAACAGGGAAAGGCCCAGTACTTC.

This clonotype was counted between two and nine times. The gene calls are TRBV6-5 and TRBJ1-1, with D hard to call. Deletions cut 2 bases from V and 0 bases from J, with 7 bases between. Per germline, CDR1 MNHEY and CDR2 SVGAGI. This CDR3 is 14 amino acids long. Here the CDR3 DNA reads TGTGCCAGCAGTTACACCAGGTTGAACACTGAAGCTTTCTTT. Protein sequence: CASSYTRLNTEAFF.

The V call is TRBV10-3, the J call TRBJ2-3; D unclear. Per the germline V gene, CDR1 is ENHRY and CDR2 is SYGVKD. This CDR3 spans 13 amino acids. V lost 8 bases and J lost 4, with 13 bases in between. In nucleotides, the CDR3 is TGTGCCATCCGGTTAGGCGGTTCAGATACGCAGTATTTT. Its translation: CAIRLGGSDTQYF.

As for this clonotype: A much larger clonotype is one base distant, so this may be a read error. J is TRBJ2-1 and V is TRBV24-1; 7 bases are shared with TRBD2. The CDR3 runs 13 residues. The J segment lost 10 bases and the V segment lost 7 bases, leaving 9 bases of the junction unmatched. The germline V gene encodes CDR1 KGHDR and CDR2 SFDVKD. The CDR3 coding sequence is TGTGCCACCAGCGATCCACGGGGGGAGGAGCAGTTCTTC. Residues: CATSDPRGEEQFF.

This clonotype was picked up a small number of times. V gene TRBV6-1 combines with J gene TRBJ2-5; TRBD1 or TRBD2 may be the D gene (6 bases each). CDR3 length equals 14 residues. The V end lost 8 bases, the J end lost 6 bases, and 19 bases lay between the germline ends. Germline V gene lookup returns CDR1 MNHNS and CDR2 SASEGT. The CDR3 sequence: CASQSGAGAQTQYF. CDR3 coding DNA: TGTGCCAGCCAGTCGGGGGCAGGGGCCCAGACCCAGTACTTC.

This chain joins TRBV20-1 and TRBJ1-6, with 8 bases matching TRBD1. The germline gives CDR1 DFQATT, CDR2 SNEGSKA (reference sequence). The ends lost 7 bases at V and 8 bases at J; junction bases unmatched: 4. The CDR3 runs 12 residues. CDR3 residues: CSVGQGDSPLHF. In DNA form, the CDR3 reads TGCAGTGTCGGACAGGGAGATTCACCCCTCCACTTT.

The chain is built from TRBV5-1 and TRBJ2-3; a weak D match, TRBD1 (5 bases). Germline lookup yields CDR1 SGHRS and CDR2 YFSETQ. V lost 3 bases, J lost 3 bases, and 8 bases lay in between. The CDR3 is made up of 13 amino acids. The CDR3 sequence: CASSYDRTDTQYF. The CDR3 DNA follows: TGCGCCAGCAGCTACGACAGAACAGATACGCAGTATTTT.

This chain uses TRBV10-3 with TRBJ2-2, with 8 bases fitting TRBD2. With V trimmed by 8 bases and J by 4 bases, 3 bases remained unmatched. The germline CDR1 and CDR2 sequences are ENHRY and SYGVKD. The CDR3 covers 13 residues. The CDR3 DNA sequence: TGTGCCATCGGGACTAGTGTCACCGGGGAGCTGTTTTTT. This gives the protein CAIGTSVTGELFF.

The chain couples TRBV18 to TRBJ1-1; D remains unclear. The CDR3 loop spans 15 amino acids. V lost 3 bases and J 4 bases, leaving 15 bases between the germline ends. Germline CDR1 KGHSH, CDR2 LQKENI. CDR3: CASSPLGGMGTEAFF. The DNA for the CDR3 is TGTGCCAGCTCACCCCTGGGAGGGATGGGCACTGAAGCTTTCTTT.